This TCR beta chain was identified in a study of PD-1 blockade in classical Hodgkin lymphoma. All the patients suffered relapse after autologous stem cell transplantation, and brentuximab vedotin exposure differed. Responses achieved at best were complete response, partial response or progressive disease. V was shortened by 3 bases and J by 2 bases, with 5 bases between the two germline ends. This CDR3 is built from 14 residues. Germline lookup yields CDR1 SNHLY and CDR2 FYNNEI. Profiled with immunoSEQ multiplex PCR; TCRdb holds only in-frame clones, not every one. This table holds 4,200 or so clones, about 80% found once. Study findings and constraints: Patients with a complete response exhibited baseline diversity comparable to newly diagnosed patients. By C4D1, CD4+ diversity increased significantly, especially in complete responders. Possible causes of repertoire differences, disease activity or prior therapy, remain undefined.

Notes on this clone: Its antigen is still unknown.

The specimen was peripheral blood mononuclear cells (PBMCs), collected at baseline. The TCR was taken from a human donor with classical Hodgkin lymphoma. The rearrangement links TRBV2 to TRBJ1-6; no clear D. CDR3 in amino acids: CASSENPYNSPLHF. The DNA of the CDR3 is TGTGCCAGCAGTGAGAATCCCTATAATTCACCCCTCCACTTT.